The 6 T cell receptor beta chains below come from one sample, sequenced in a study of T cells in localized non-small cell lung cancer. The table came from immunoSEQ multiplex PCR; TCRdb's copy has only in-frame clones and leaves some out. The repertoire has more than 10,000 clones, about 86% of them found once; the top ten carry approximately 59%. Sequenced here: peripheral blood, sampled before any cancer treatment. These receptors were taken from a male donor aged 60 or over with stage III lung adenocarcinoma.

CDR3 coding DNA: TGCGCCAGCAGTGAGACTAGCGGGAGAGGGACAGATACGCAGTATTTT. Translation gives CASSETSGRGTDTQYF. The chain is built from TRBV10-2 and TRBJ2-3, with TRBD2 matching over 11 bases. The germline V gene has CDR1 WSHSY and CDR2 SAAADI. Trimming cost V 2 bases and J 3 bases; bases outside gene matches: 4. CDR3 length: 16 amino acids.

This clone was detected only once. CDR3 residues: CASSRGTGSNYGYTF. Here the CDR3 DNA reads TGTGCCAGCAGCCGAGGGACAGGGAGTAACTATGGCTACACCTTC. This sequence joins TRBV7-9 and TRBJ1-2; 9 positions match TRBD1. J lost 1 base, V lost 5 bases, and 5 bases had no gene match. The germline V gene has CDR1 SEHNR and CDR2 FQNEAQ (reference sequence). This CDR3 spans 15 amino acids.

This chain uses TRBV7-8 with TRBJ1-2, with D perhaps TRBD1 (6 bases). V dropped 4 bases and J dropped 5 bases, with 17 bases sitting between them. The CDR3 totals 15 residues. Germline lookup yields CDR1 SGHVS and CDR2 FQNEAQ. Written as DNA, the CDR3 is TGTGCCAGCAGCTCGACAGGAACTCTCCCGTATGGCTACACCTTC. The encoded protein is CASSSTGTLPYGYTF.

The V gene is TRBV19, the J gene TRBJ2-7, with 7 bases that match TRBD1. CDR1 is LNHDA and CDR2 is SQIVND in the germline V gene (reference sequence). CDR3 length equals 15 residues. V dropped 9 bases and J dropped 5; count of bases not matched to a gene: 16. The CDR3 loop is CASGTPTGVWDEQYF. The CDR3 coding sequence is TGTGCCAGCGGAACCCCTACAGGGGTCTGGGACGAGCAGTACTTC.

Only one count was recorded for this clone. The gene calls are TRBV11-2 and TRBJ1-1, with TRBD1 identical over 9 bases. The germline V gene encodes CDR1 SGHAT and CDR2 FQNNGV. The CDR3 contains 13 residues. After removal of 3 bases from V and 8 bases from J, the junction contained 4 bases not matched to a gene. CDR3 in amino acids: CASSFDGTGEAFF. DNA of the CDR3: TGTGCCAGCAGCTTCGACGGGACAGGGGAAGCTTTCTTT.

This clone was found a few times. CDR3 region: CASSSSNYEQYF. CDR3 coding DNA: TGTGCCAGCAGTTCCTCCAACTACGAGCAGTACTTC. This chain links TRBV27 with TRBJ2-7; D remains ambiguous. The CDR3 is 12 amino acids. Per germline, CDR1 MNHEY and CDR2 SMNVEV (reference sequence). V was cut by 4 bases and J by 3 bases, with 7 bases left in between.